Described below is a single TCR beta chain sequence and its context. This clone's antigen is unknown. There are no base qualities to consult, and no much larger clone falls within one base. After removal of 5 bases from V and 5 bases from J, the junction retains 5 bases not matched to a gene. From cysteine to phenylalanine, the CDR3 is 14 amino acids long. This entry keeps only the CDR3 DNA: 42 bases, framed from base 1. The CDR1 and CDR2 encoded by the germline V gene are SGHAT and FQNNGV. This specimen comes from a study of cytomegalovirus exposure and HLA in healthy donors (dated by TCRdb to between 2016 and 2019). Background for the entire study: According to an earlier analysis of 450 to 650 of the donors, some 170 million T cells yielded 90 million to 140 million unique TCR beta sequences and 276 Gb of sequence data. Among some 410 genotyped donors of the cohort, an average of roughly 230,000 unique TCR beta nucleotide sequences was sequenced per donor, of which about 19% were non-productive. Class I and class II HLA loci were covered by the typing at four-digit resolution. Using immunosequencing, the study profiled T cell repertoires from around 670 subjects and related those repertoires to cytomegalovirus serostatus. A later genetic analysis used genome-wide SNP genotypes for about three fifths of the roughly 700 donors, treating that subset as a discovery cohort. To predict cytomegalovirus infection status, the study combined high-throughput TCR immunosequencing, statistical association of individual TCRs with disease status, and machine learning. An early release that covered 640 HLA-typed donors contained around 330 gigabases of sequencing data and 65 million to 100 million unique TCR sequences. The study aimed to test whether signatures of past pathogen exposure could be identified by cataloging public T cell receptors. Of the 398 genotyped donors, over 65% fell in the genetic ancestry cluster associated with self-reported Caucasian donors. Every discovery cohort repertoire had been produced on one sequencing platform. Donor age, sex, ethnicity and CMV serostatus were compiled together with the repertoire data. An earlier analysis of nearly 600 of the donors applied high-throughput TCR beta sequencing to assess whether each TCR beta V gene segment acted as functional or pseudogenic. Besides the first cohort of 666 subjects, a separate validation cohort made up of about 120 different subjects was used. Typing coverage differed by locus: A, B, C, DRB1 and DQB1 were typed in about 629-640 donors, DQA1 in about 550, DPA1 in around 610, and DPB1 in 450 to 480. In a later analysis, previously published TCR beta repertoires from hundreds of donors were re-analyzed and high-resolution HLA genotyping was added so that TCR occurrence patterns could be studied. Roughly 5 DR-DQ haplotypes were handled as single units for association and clustering because linkage in the cohort was strong. Rather than drawing on any new phenotypic data, the later analysis identified candidate immune exposures from TCR beta sequences and the way those sequences occurred across donors.

Libraries were prepared through the immunoSEQ multiplex PCR assay. For the multiplex PCR, a mixture combining 60 forward primers for TCR Vbeta segments and 13 reverse primers for TCR Jbeta segments was used. The CDR3 region of rearranged TCR beta genes was amplified from genomic DNA with a multiplex PCR assay. Amplified TCR beta libraries were sequenced as 87-base-pair reads on the Illumina HiSeq System. The original methods were these. Across the 700 or so repertoires, a later analysis counted about 81 million unique TCR beta chains, approximately 10 million of which were shared by at least two donors. Raw reads were error-corrected and collapsed into unique sequences by a nearest-neighbor algorithm in which closely related sequences were merged to remove PCR and sequencing errors. Alignment of CDR3 sequences to IMGT reference sequences was used to assign V, D and J gene segments. For a sequence to be retained, a match of at least six nucleotides was required to both a V gene segment and a J gene segment. Rearrangements were called productive when the CDR3 lacked stop codons and stayed in frame with V and J; all others were non-productive. Following IMGT convention, CDR3 was defined as the stretch from the second conserved V-encoded cysteine to the conserved J-encoded phenylalanine. In an earlier analysis of around 640 of the donors, sequences lacking an unambiguous match to a single V gene segment were excluded. In an earlier analysis of roughly 500 of the donors, V segments were called functional above 56.7% productive rearrangements and were called segregating when the between-donor standard deviation exceeded 5%. To diagnose cytomegalovirus status from the catalog of TCR beta chain sequences, a statistical classification framework was built. A later analysis assigned V and J genes by comparing TCR nucleotide sequences with IMGT/GENE-DB human TR gene sequences. A later analysis assigned CDR3 sequences and most-parsimonious VDJ recombination scenarios with the TCRdist pipeline. A later analysis defined each TCR beta chain by its CDR3 amino acid sequence plus V-gene family, and excluded reads lacking a unique V-gene family. To address suspected cross-contamination and a sequencing artifact, a later analysis removed a few hundred highly shared, low-generation-probability nucleotide sequences. A later analysis calculated a clonal expansion index for each public chain from normalized within-repertoire ranks of inferred template counts. In a later analysis, generation probabilities were computed using a VDJ recombination model fitted to out-of-frame rearrangements, and the results were checked against IGoR. In a later analysis, hypergeometric tests were used to score TCR-TCR, TCR-HLA and TCR-CMV co-occurrence, with a repertoire-size bias correction applied to TCR pairs. False discovery rates were estimated in a later analysis by permuting HLA or CMV assignments 20 times. A later analysis grouped co-occurring TCRs with DBSCAN, adding TCRdist sequence similarity when clustering within HLA-allele-positive subsets. Repertoires with fewer than 30,000 or more than 120,000 public chains, plus five repertoires with anomalous nucleotide sharing, were excluded from co-occurrence clustering. Here the immuneACCESS table is served through TCRdb, limited to in-frame sequences with V and J called. Missing clones are a known gap in these copies; in checked studies unresolved V genes cover under half, and the rest lacks a known reason. That table furnishes V, J and clone size, whereas the DNA furnished D and trimming. Here the sample has approximately 53,000 clones; more than 65% occur a single time. The ten largest clones represent about 9.1% of the sample.

The study at large found these results: An association between a missense DCLRE1C variant and V-gene and J-gene trimming of TCR beta chains was found in a later genetic analysis and replicated in an independent cohort. A later analysis found that HLA-associated TCR beta chains were more clonally expanded and had lower generation probabilities than equally common non-associated chains. Correlated functional status among segregating V segments might reflect linkage disequilibrium, but an unknown experimental factor could not be ruled out. A cluster of highly shared sequence variants was judged likely to be a technical artifact of the sequencing pipeline. In a later analysis, the rate of TCR association differed among HLA loci, with DRB1 alleles having the most associated TCRs and HLA-C alleles having the fewest. Because the 87-base-pair reads could not distinguish some IMGT-functional V segments, including TRBV6-2 and TRBV6-3, those segments were excluded. The earlier analysis of a few hundred of the donors excluded over 15 rarely observed V segments, including chromosome 9 orphons, because counts were too low. Several of the top co-occurrence clusters appeared to be linked to parvovirus B19, influenza, CMV and Epstein-Barr virus, according to a later analysis. Three of the identified cytomegalovirus-associated TCR beta chains were confirmed in vitro to be specific for cytomegalovirus antigens. This cohort had only TCR beta chains sequenced, and the lack of alpha or paired-chain data limited which features could be detected. The classifier was reported to diagnose cytomegalovirus status with high specificity and sensitivity in both the original and validation cohorts. The study gave a list of about 160 TCR beta chains associated with cytomegalovirus. Most CMV-associated TCR beta chains appeared to be HLA-restricted in a later analysis, and the HLA associations seemed to be driven largely by CMV exposure. The only immune exposure information available for the cohort was CMV serostatus. Roughly uniform sequencing depth across donors was assumed in presence/absence analyses, although this assumption may not hold. According to the authors, the approach could potentially be generalized to other disease states and immunological phenotypes. In an earlier analysis of 587 of the donors, most TCR beta V segments appeared in productive rearrangements about 90% or about 30% of the time, broadly matching IMGT annotations. Across donors, most TCR sequences were observed very rarely, whereas some public TCRs were present in many individuals. When HLA alleles, especially DR and DQ, strongly co-occurred, attributing TCR associations to individual alleles was difficult. Specific HLA alleles were associated with roughly 16,000 TCR beta sequences at a false discovery rate of 0.05 in a later analysis. In a later genetic analysis, fewer N-insertions in productive TCRs were reported among donors in an Asian-associated ancestry cluster than the approximately 630-donor mean. Because some donors lacked HLA typing at each locus, the association tests relied only on the typed subset. A further reported finding was that TCR beta sequences accurately predicted the HLA-A and HLA-B alleles for most subjects in the first cohort.

The cohort consisted of 600 to 750 healthy bone marrow donors. At the time of sampling, every cohort member was nominally healthy, though immune exposures that went unrecorded were likely present. The donor was CMV seronegative and belonged to the group of 380 or so seronegative cohort members. A peripheral blood sample was provided by each donor, and peripheral blood mononuclear cells were used for TCR beta sequencing. The Qiagen DNeasy Blood Extraction Kit was used to extract genomic DNA from the blood cell samples. The sequence was obtained from a woman in her 50s in good health and CMV-seronegative. Recombination linked TRBV11-2 to TRBJ1-5; TRBD1 aligns with 8 central bases. The sequencing input was PBMCs. This receptor has the CDR3 CASSPGTGDQPQHF. The DNA sequence is TGTGCCAGCAGCCCCGGGACAGGAGATCAGCCCCAGCATTTT.